The 18 T cell receptor beta chains presented below share a single source sample, sequenced in a study of blood T cell repertoires in COVID-19 (dated by TCRdb to the early 2020s). The method was the immunoSEQ multiplex PCR assay. TCRdb provides this immuneACCESS table in a form limited to in-frame rearrangements. Some clones are lacking; in checked studies, under half of them reflect an unresolved V gene, and why the rest are absent is not known. In all, the sample holds about 300,000 clones, and around 84% of those were seen once. 1% to 1.5% of the sample is in the top ten clones. The sample consisted of peripheral blood. These receptors all come from a man in his 70s with acute or convalescent COVID-19.

The V call is TRBV5-4, the J call TRBJ2-7, with TRBD1 matching over 8 bases. Germline loops: CDR1 SGHNT, CDR2 YYREEE (reference sequence). V lost 3 bases to trimming and J lost 0 bases; unmatched junction nucleotides: 5. The CDR3 is 15 residues long. As DNA, the CDR3 is TGTGCCAGCAGCTCCGGGACAGGCAGCTCCTACGAGCAGTACTTC. It is translated as CASSSGTGSSYEQYF.

The chain combines TRBV5-5 with TRBJ1-2, with 7 bases that match TRBD1. This CDR3 has 14 residues. Trimming took 4 bases from V and 4 from J; bases not matched to a gene: 7. Germline CDR1 is SGHKS and CDR2 is YYEKEE (reference sequence). The CDR3 coding sequence is TGTGCCAGCAGCCTGAGGGACAGCTCCTATGGCTACACCTTC. It specifies CASSLRDSSYGYTF.

The V gene is TRBV3-1 (or the pseudogene TRBV3-2), the J gene TRBJ1-1; D not resolved. Trimming shortened V by 2 bases and J by 1 base, and 14 bases separated the two germline ends. The germline V gene has CDR1 LGHDT and CDR2 YNNKEL (reference sequence). CDR3 length equals 16 residues. The CDR3 DNA follows: TGTGCCAGCAGCCAACCCACAGAGGGATGGAACACTGAAGCTTTCTTT. It yields the protein CASSQPTEGWNTEAFF.

The V gene is TRBV7-8, the J gene TRBJ1-2; the match to TRBD1 covers 8 bases. The germline V gene encodes CDR1 SGHVS and CDR2 FQNEAQ. The CDR3 covers 14 residues. Germline trimming cut 3 bases from V and 0 bases from J; bases unmatched to any gene: 0. For the CDR3, the DNA is TGTGCCAGCAGCTTGGACAGGGCTAACTATGGCTACACCTTC. It specifies CASSLDRANYGYTF.

The chain couples TRBV19 to TRBJ2-1; 9 nucleotides line up with TRBD2. The trim removed 5 bases at V and 2 bases at J, leaving 7 bases unmatched. Germline CDR1 is LNHDA and CDR2 is SQIVND (reference sequence). The length of the CDR3 is 16 residues. CDR3 loop: CASSLSSGGPYNEQFF. The CDR3 nucleotides are TGTGCCAGTAGTCTGAGTAGCGGGGGCCCCTACAATGAGCAGTTCTTC.

The chain links TRBV5-4 to TRBJ1-6; D is ambiguous. The CDR3 consists of 14 residues. Germline assignment: CDR1 SGHNT and CDR2 YYREEE (reference sequence). Trimming took off 4 bases at V and 9 bases at J, with 14 bases between the two ends. CDR3 region: CASSPDSTGSPLHF. CDR3 in DNA: TGTGCCAGCAGCCCCGACTCGACCGGTTCACCCCTCCACTTT.

The chain is built from TRBV2 and TRBJ1-2; a possible D gene is TRBD1 (6 bases). CDR3 length: 13 amino acids. The germline V gene has CDR1 SNHLY and CDR2 FYNNEI. Trimming left V 6 bases short and J 3 bases short, with 11 bases between. CDR3 residues: CASSRQVDYGYTF. In DNA, the CDR3 is TGTGCCAGCAGCCGACAGGTGGACTATGGCTACACCTTC.

The chain couples TRBV28 to TRBJ1-1; the D gene is possibly TRBD1 (5 bases). Germline V gene data show CDR1 as MDHEN and CDR2 as SYDVKM. The CDR3 has 12 amino acids. V was shortened by 7 bases and J by 11 bases, with 17 bases between the two germline ends. DNA of the CDR3: TGTGCCAGCACCACGCCCCAGGGAGGGGCTTTCTTT. Its translation is CASTTPQGGAFF. Based on the CDR3 plus reference TRBV28 and TRBJ1-1, the full variable domain is DVKVTQSSRYLVKRTGEKVFLECVQDMDHENMFWYRQDPGLGLRLIYFSYDVKMKEKGDIPEGYSVSREKKERFSLILESASTNQTSMYLCASTTPQGGAFFGQGTRLTVV.

This chain joins TRBV30 and TRBJ2-5; D uncertain. From germline, CDR1 is GTSNPN and CDR2 SVGIG (reference sequence). This CDR3 spans 12 amino acids. Trimming removed 0 bases from V and 3 bases from J, with 5 bases in between. DNA of the CDR3: TGTGCCTGGAGTGTATCCGAAGAGACCCAGTACTTC. It specifies CAWSVSEETQYF.

The chain couples TRBV9 to TRBJ2-7; 11 positions match TRBD1. V was clipped by 4 bases and J by 4 bases; unmatched bases: 7. The germline CDR1 and CDR2 sequences are SGDLS and YYNGEE. The CDR3 is 15 residues long. The chain's CDR3 is CASSPGQGAKYEQYF. The CDR3 bases are TGTGCCAGCAGCCCCGGACAGGGGGCGAAATACGAGCAGTACTTC.

The chain joins TRBV28 to TRBJ2-3; no definite D call. V was trimmed by 5 bases and J by 6 bases, leaving 9 bases between them. The germline V gene encodes CDR1 MDHEN and CDR2 SYDVKM. The CDR3 loop spans 12 amino acids. The CDR3 coding sequence is TGTGCCAGCAGTGTGTTTCCGGATACGCAGTATTTT. It yields the protein CASSVFPDTQYF.

The chain uses TRBV9 and TRBJ2-7, with a weak D call TRBD2 (6 bases). The CDR3 spans 17 residues. V was shortened by 4 bases and J by 0 bases, with 20 bases between the two germline ends. Germline CDR1 is SGDLS and CDR2 is YYNGEE. The CDR3 DNA sequence: TGTGCCAGCAGCCCGAGAGGCGGGGATCCAATCTCCTACGAGCAGTACTTC. Residues: CASSPRGGDPISYEQYF. The full variable domain, completed using reference TRBV9 and TRBJ2-7, is DSGVTQTPKHLITATGQRVTLRCSPRSGDLSVYWYQQSLDQGLQFLIQYYNGEERAKGNILERFSAQQFPDLHSELNLSSLELGDSALYFCASSPRGGDPISYEQYFGPGTRLTVT.

This chain links TRBV9 with TRBJ2-3, with TRBD1 as a possible D gene (6 bases). Per the germline V gene, CDR1 is SGDLS and CDR2 is YYNGEE. V gave up 4 bases and J gave up 2 bases, with 11 bases separating them. CDR3 size: 14 residues. In DNA form, the CDR3 reads TGTGCCAGCAGCCCGGACAGCAACACAGATACGCAGTATTTT. This gives the protein CASSPDSNTDTQYF.

The genes are TRBV28 and TRBJ2-7, with TRBD2 identical over 8 bases. J gave up 3 bases and V 10 bases, and 8 bases lay outside the gene matches. CDR1 and CDR2 from the germline V gene are MDHEN and SYDVKM. This CDR3 has 13 residues. In DNA, the CDR3 is TGTGCCACCGGGGGGGGGCCGAACTACGAGCAGTACTTC. Protein sequence: CATGGGPNYEQYF.

The V gene is TRBV7-9, the J gene TRBJ2-1, with D possibly TRBD2 on 5 matching bases. Trimming removed 7 bases at V and 0 bases at J, with 13 bases between. This CDR3 is built from 15 residues. Per germline, CDR1 SEHNR and CDR2 FQNEAQ (reference sequence). CDR3 loop: CASNTHRGSYNEQFF. CDR3 sequence (DNA): TGTGCCAGCAACACACACCGGGGCTCCTACAATGAGCAGTTCTTC.

This chain connects TRBV20-1 to TRBJ2-1, with TRBD2 matching over 10 bases. The CDR3 contains 15 residues. Germline CDR1 DFQATT, CDR2 SNEGSKA (reference sequence). The J segment lost 6 bases and the V segment lost 3 bases, leaving 8 bases of the junction unmatched. The CDR3 loop is CSASKGLAGVNEQFF. In nucleotides, the CDR3 is TGCAGTGCTAGTAAGGGGCTAGCGGGAGTCAATGAGCAGTTCTTC.

The chain recombines TRBV11-2 with TRBJ2-7; 10 nucleotides agree with TRBD2. The CDR3 is 18 amino acids. J gave up 1 base and V 1 base, and 10 bases lay outside the gene matches. Germline assignment: CDR1 SGHAT and CDR2 FQNNGV. CDR3 sequence: CASSLVHVAGGSSYEQYF. The DNA of the CDR3 is TGTGCCAGCAGCTTAGTGCATGTAGCGGGGGGAAGTTCCTACGAGCAGTACTTC.

The chain links TRBV28 to TRBJ1-4, with 12 nucleotides matching TRBD1. CDR1 is MDHEN, CDR2 SYDVKM, per germline. After removal of 5 bases from V and 8 bases from J, the junction contained 3 bases not matched to a gene. The CDR3 sequence is 14 residues long. This CDR3 is CASSGTGGLEKLFF. The CDR3 DNA follows: TGTGCCAGCAGTGGGACAGGGGGCTTGGAAAAACTGTTTTTT.